The 7 T cell receptor beta chains below all came from one sample that was sequenced in a study of immune heterogeneity within non-small cell lung tumors. The starting template was genomic DNA from bulk tumor, 600 ng per sample. Biopsies that were spaced far apart were taken, several per primary tumor, during surgery. Enrolled patients presented with newly diagnosed, previously untreated non-small cell lung cancer and underwent curative surgery. Amplification of TCR beta CDR3 was performed by multiplex PCR with 32 V and 13 J primers. TCRdb itself ran the multiplex PCR reads through MiXCR, one entry per CDR3 protein. Among 2,000 or so distinct CDR3 sequences listed, roughly 34% were seen once. Sequencing was performed on lung tumor tissue. All receptors come from a man in his 70s with non-small cell lung cancer.

The sample holds one count of this clonotype. V and J are TRBV18 and TRBJ2-5; D is perhaps TRBD1 or TRBD2 (6 bases each). The CDR3 length is 17 residues. V lost 1 base and J 1 base, leaving 16 bases between the germline ends. Germline CDR1 KGHSH, CDR2 LQKENI. This chain's CDR3 is CASSPQAAGHPQETQYF. In DNA form, the CDR3 reads TGTGCCAGCTCACCACAGGCGGCGGGACACCCCCAAGAGACCCAGTACTTC.

This clonotype was observed a handful of times. This chain links TRBV20-1 with TRBJ1-5, with TRBD1 matching over 10 bases. The CDR3 totals 13 residues. CDR1 is DFQATT and CDR2 is SNEGSKA in the germline V gene (reference sequence). The ends lost 5 bases at V and 7 bases at J; junction bases unmatched: 5. The CDR3 DNA reads as TGCAGTGCTGACAGGGGGCTCAGGCAGCCCCAGCATTTT. This codes for CSADRGLRQPQHF.

The chain employs TRBV7-9 and TRBJ1-1; TRBD1 agrees at 7 bases. CDR3 length equals 14 residues. The V and J ends lost 5 bases and 1 base, in that order; junction bases with no gene match: 4. CDR1 is SEHNR and CDR2 is FQNEAQ in the germline V gene (reference sequence). CDR3 loop: CASSKGAGNTEAFF. The CDR3 DNA follows: TGTGCCAGCAGCAAGGGGGCCGGGAACACTGAAGCTTTCTTT.

The chain employs TRBV9 and TRBJ2-3; 7 nucleotides agree with TRBD2. From germline, CDR1 is SGDLS and CDR2 YYNGEE. CDR3 length: 15 residues. Trimming at V came to 4 bases and at J to 0 bases, leaving 5 bases not matched to a gene. CDR3 sequence reads: CASSLSGVSTDTQYF. The DNA for the CDR3 is TGTGCCAGCAGCCTGAGCGGGGTCAGCACAGATACGCAGTATTTT.

In the case of this clonotype: One end of the junction varies from germline; a read error may be responsible. The V gene is TRBV19, the J gene TRBJ2-1, with 7 bases fitting TRBD1. The CDR3 length is 16 residues. Germline values: CDR1 LNHDA, CDR2 SQIVND (reference sequence). Written as DNA, the CDR3 is TGTGCCGGTAGTATCGAGGCCGGGACAGTCTACAATGAGCAGTTCTTC. Residues: CAGSIEAGTVYNEQFF.

In DNA form, the CDR3 reads TGTGCCAGCAGTTTACAGGGGAACTATGGCTACACCTTC. This translates into CASSLQGNYGYTF. The gene calls are TRBV27 and TRBJ1-2, with a tentative D call TRBD1 (6 bases). Trimming shortened V by 2 bases and J by 2 bases, and 6 bases separated the two germline ends. This CDR3 region has 13 residues. Looked up from germline, CDR1 is MNHEY and CDR2 is SMNVEV (reference sequence).

This clonotype is labeled as medium-sized. This sequence joins TRBV29-1 and TRBJ2-2; a weak D match, TRBD1 (5 bases). The CDR3 length is 14 residues. Germline CDR1 and CDR2: SQVTM and ANQGSEA. V dropped 5 bases and J dropped 0 bases, with 10 bases sitting between them. The CDR3 reads CSVLPRANTGELFF. The CDR3 nucleotides read TGCAGCGTTTTACCCAGGGCGAACACCGGGGAGCTGTTTTTT.